This TCR beta chain appears in the sequencing data of a study of T cells in Graves' hyperthyroidism and ophthalmopathy. General study points: Ophthalmopathy was identified by the model a median 6.5 months ahead of onset.

Amplified TCR beta CDR3 regions came from RNA transcripts. The study used the HTBI primer set for a first-round RT-PCR of the TCR CDR3. TCRdb ran MiXCR on the multiplex PCR reads and lists one entry per CDR3 protein. This repertoire shows almost 600,000 distinct CDR3 sequences, 46% found once; its top ten account for roughly 8.2%. This clonotype was counted many times. Antigen: not known. The CDR3 has 13 residues. Germline CDR1 reads KGHSH; CDR2 reads LQKENI. V was trimmed by 3 bases and J by 1 base, leaving 6 bases between them. Among the patients, aged 18 to 65, hyperthyroidism was newly diagnosed and had lasted under 2 months.

This clonotype was sampled from a woman under 30 with Graves' hyperthyroidism. Source material: peripheral blood or thyroid tissue (not recorded which). The genes are TRBV18 and TRBJ2-5; D not certain. The CDR3 DNA is TGTGCCAGCTCACCTATGCTCCAAGAGACCCAGTACTTC. Protein product: CASSPMLQETQYF.